This section outlines one T cell receptor beta chain sequence together with its context. Per the authors' pipeline: Cell counts per sample came from amplifying reference gene primers. Libraries were prepared by immunoSEQ multiplex PCR; TCRdb keeps only in-frame clonotypes and omits some of them. D and trimming come from the DNA, and the V and J calls and clone size come from that table. The sample shows a few hundred thousand clones, over 65% of them seen only once. The record originates from a study of blood T cell repertoires in COVID-19. Looking at the study overall: Both acute and convalescent COVID-19 samples were obtained from the United States, Italy and Spain. T cells, B-cell-depleted T cells, or PBMCs provided the cDNA or gDNA that served as material.

This CDR3 region has 17 residues. Looked up from germline, CDR1 is SGHAT and CDR2 is FQNNGV. V lost 3 bases and J 4 bases, leaving 18 bases between the germline ends. The sequence was obtained from a man in his sixties who had recovered from COVID-19. This chain links TRBV11-2 with TRBJ2-2; weak D call: TRBD2 (6 bases). The sample consisted of peripheral blood. This CDR3 reads CASSFLGRSLITGELFF. CDR3 nucleotides: TGTGCCAGCAGCTTCCTCGGGAGAAGTCTGATCACCGGGGAGCTGTTTTTT.